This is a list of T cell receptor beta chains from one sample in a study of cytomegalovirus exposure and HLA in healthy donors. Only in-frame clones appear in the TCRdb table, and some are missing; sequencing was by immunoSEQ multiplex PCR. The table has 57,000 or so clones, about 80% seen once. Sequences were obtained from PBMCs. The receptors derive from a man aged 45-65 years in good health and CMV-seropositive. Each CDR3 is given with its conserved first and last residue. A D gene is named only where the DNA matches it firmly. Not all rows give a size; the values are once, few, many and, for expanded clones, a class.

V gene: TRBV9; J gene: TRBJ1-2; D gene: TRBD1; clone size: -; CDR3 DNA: TGTGCCAGCAGCCCCAGTCCCGGGACAGGGAGTGGCGGCTACACCTTC; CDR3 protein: CASSPSPGTGSGGYTF
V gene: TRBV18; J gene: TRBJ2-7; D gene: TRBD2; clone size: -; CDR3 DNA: TGTGCCAGCTCACCATTTGGGACTAGCGGGAGCAGTCGCTACGAGCAGTACTTC; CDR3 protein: CASSPFGTSGSSRYEQYF
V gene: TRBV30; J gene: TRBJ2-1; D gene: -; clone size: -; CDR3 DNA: TGTGCCTGGGGAGTTAGGGAGGCGCAGTTCTTC; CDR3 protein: CAWGVREAQFF
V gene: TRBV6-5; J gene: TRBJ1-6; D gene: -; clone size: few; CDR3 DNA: TGTGCCAGCAGCTCAACAGAAAGCTATAATTCCCCCCTCCACTTT; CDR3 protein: CASSSTESYNSPLHF
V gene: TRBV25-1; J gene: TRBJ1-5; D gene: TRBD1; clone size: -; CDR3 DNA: TGTGCCAGCAGTGAATCGACAGGGGGCGGTCAGCCCCAGCATTTT; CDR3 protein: CASSESTGGGQPQHF
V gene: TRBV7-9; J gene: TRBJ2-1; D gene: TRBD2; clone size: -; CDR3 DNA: TGTGCCAGCAGCCCCGGACTAGCGGGCTTGGATGAGCAGTTCTTC; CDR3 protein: CASSPGLAGLDEQFF
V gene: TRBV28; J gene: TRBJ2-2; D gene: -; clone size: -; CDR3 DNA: TGTGCCAGCAGTTTGGGCGGGATCCGGGGCACCGGGGAGCTGTTTTTT; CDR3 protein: CASSLGGIRGTGELFF
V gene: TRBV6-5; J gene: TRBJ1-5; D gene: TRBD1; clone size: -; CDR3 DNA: TGTGCCAGCAGTCCCGGGCCCAGGGGGAATCAGCCCCAGCATTTT; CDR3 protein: CASSPGPRGNQPQHF
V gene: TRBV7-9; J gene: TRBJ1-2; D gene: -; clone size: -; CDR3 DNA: TGTGCCAGCAGCTTTGGGGGGGACTATGGCTACACCTTC; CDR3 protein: CASSFGGDYGYTF
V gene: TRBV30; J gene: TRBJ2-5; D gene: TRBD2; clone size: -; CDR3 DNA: TGTGCTTCCACCCCGGGACTAGCAGTACAAGAGACCCAGTACTTC; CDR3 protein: CASTPGLAVQETQYF
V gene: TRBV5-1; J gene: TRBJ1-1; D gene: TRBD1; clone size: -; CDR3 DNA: TGCGCCAGCAGCTCCGGGGGACAGGGGAGAGGAACTGAAGCTTTCTTT; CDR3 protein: CASSSGGQGRGTEAFF
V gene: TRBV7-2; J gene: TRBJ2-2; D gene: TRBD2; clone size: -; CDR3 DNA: TGTGCCAGCAGCTTATCAAGGTGGAAAGCGGGGGCCGGGGAGCTGTTTTTT; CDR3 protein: CASSLSRWKAGAGELFF
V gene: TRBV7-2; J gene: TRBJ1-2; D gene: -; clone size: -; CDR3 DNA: TGTGCCAGCAGCTTAGCGCGGCAGGGGAGAGGCTACACCTTC; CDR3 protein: CASSLARQGRGYTF
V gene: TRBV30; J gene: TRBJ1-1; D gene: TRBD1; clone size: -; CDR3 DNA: TGTGCCTGGAGCCGACAGGGTCTGGGTGAAGCTTTCTTT; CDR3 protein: CAWSRQGLGEAFF
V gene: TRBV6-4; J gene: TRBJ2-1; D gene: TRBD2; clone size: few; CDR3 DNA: TGTGCCAGCAGTGACTGGGAGGGCTCCTACAATGAGCAGTTCTTC; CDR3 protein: CASSDWEGSYNEQFF
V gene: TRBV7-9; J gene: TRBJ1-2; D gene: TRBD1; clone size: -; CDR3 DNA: TGTGCCAGCAGCTCAATTCGACAGGGAGGCTATGGCTACACCTTC; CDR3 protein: CASSSIRQGGYGYTF